Following are 28 T cell receptor beta chains from one sample sequenced in a study of cytotoxic CD8 clonotypes in ibrutinib-treated CLL. The method was immunoSEQ multiplex PCR; TCRdb's version includes in-frame clones alone and lacks a portion of them. The sample yields approximately 130,000 clones, 80% to 85% seen once. This specimen consisted of PBMCs, obtained after 24 months of ibrutinib treatment. The receptors derive from a human donor with chronic lymphocytic leukemia.

The gene calls are TRBV5-6 and TRBJ1-2; D gene unclear. V was shortened by 1 base and J by 8 bases, with 9 bases between the two germline ends. Germline V gene data show CDR1 as SGHDT and CDR2 as YYEEEE. The CDR3 runs to 12 residues. Here the CDR3 DNA reads TGTGCCAGCAGCTTGCCAATCGGCGGCTACACCTTC. This encodes CASSLPIGGYTF.

On this clone itself: The sample carries other DNA sequences with the same CDR3. This chain joins TRBV19 and TRBJ1-1; D not certain. Germline V gene sequence: CDR1 LNHDA, CDR2 SQIVND (reference sequence). V lost 5 bases and J lost 1, with 8 bases in between. CDR3 size: 13 residues. The CDR3 coding sequence is TGTGCCAGTAGTCTCCAGGCGAACACTGAAGCTTTCTTT. Encoded protein: CASSLQANTEAFF.

V and J are TRBV5-1 and TRBJ1-4, with 10 bases fitting TRBD1. Trimming at V came to 4 bases and at J to 7 bases, leaving 10 bases not matched to a gene. The germline V gene has CDR1 SGHRS and CDR2 YFSETQ. The CDR3 contains 16 residues. The CDR3 here is CASSLGQGSTREKLFF. CDR3 sequence (DNA): TGCGCCAGCAGCCTGGGACAGGGGTCGACGCGTGAAAAACTGTTTTTT.

V and J are TRBV10-2 and TRBJ2-1; 16 bases fit TRBD2. The trim removed 6 bases at V and 9 bases at J, leaving 5 bases unmatched. The CDR3 sequence is 15 residues long. CDR1 is WSHSY and CDR2 is SAAADI in the germline V gene. The CDR3 DNA reads TGCGCCAGCAGACAGGGACTAGCGGGGGGGCCTGAGCAGTTCTTC. The encoded protein is CASRQGLAGGPEQFF.

J is TRBJ2-7 and V is TRBV6-5, with a weak D call TRBD2 (6 bases). Trimming took 2 bases from V and 3 from J, leaving 14 bases between them. CDR3 size: 15 residues. Germline values: CDR1 MNHEY, CDR2 SVGAGI. The CDR3 region is CASSYVSYGGYEQYF. The CDR3 DNA follows: TGTGCCAGCAGTTACGTCTCGTACGGGGGCTACGAGCAGTACTTC.

The chain carries TRBV2 and TRBJ1-6; D unresolved. Per germline, CDR1 SNHLY and CDR2 FYNNEI. V lost 4 bases, J lost 14 bases, and 18 bases lay in between. This CDR3 comprises 14 residues. CDR3 protein: CASSARRREDSLHF. The CDR3 nucleotides are TGTGCCAGCAGTGCGAGAAGGCGGGAAGATTCCCTCCACTTT.

The count of this clone is one. The rearrangement joins TRBV6-5 to TRBJ1-5, with D tentatively TRBD1 (6 bases). The germline V gene has CDR1 MNHEY and CDR2 SVGAGI. V dropped 5 bases and J dropped 7 bases, with 15 bases sitting between them. This CDR3 spans 14 amino acids. CDR3 sequence reads: CASSPFGGRQPQHF. The CDR3 DNA reads as TGTGCCAGCAGTCCCTTCGGGGGCAGGCAGCCCCAGCATTTT.

This chain connects TRBV27 to TRBJ2-1, with 7 bases identical to TRBD1. There are 19 residues in the CDR3. In germline, CDR1 is MNHEY, CDR2 SMNVEV (reference sequence). The V segment lost 6 bases and the J segment 0 bases; nucleotides outside the gene matches: 17. The CDR3 is CASRKYADHRGFSYNEQFF. In nucleotides, the CDR3 is TGTGCCAGCAGAAAATACGCTGACCACAGGGGATTCTCCTACAATGAGCAGTTCTTC.

This chain uses TRBV29-1 with TRBJ2-3, with D perhaps matching TRBD1 (5 bases). The CDR3 is made up of 18 amino acids. Trimming took off 5 bases at V and 2 bases at J, with 26 bases between the two ends. From germline, CDR1 is SQVTM and CDR2 ANQGSEA. The CDR3 DNA reads as TGCAGCGTTACCCTGGCTTGGGGCGGAAAAGGCCACACAGATACGCAGTATTTT. Protein product: CSVTLAWGGKGHTDTQYF.

This chain joins TRBV7-2 and TRBJ2-3; the match to TRBD1 covers 9 bases. Trimming took 5 bases from V and 6 from J; bases not matched to a gene: 6. Germline-derived CDR1 and CDR2 are SGHTA and FQGNSA. The CDR3 spans 14 residues. CDR3 amino acids: CASSLRDRVDTQYF. The CDR3 DNA reads TGTGCCAGCAGCCTCCGGGACAGGGTCGATACGCAGTATTTT.

This chain uses TRBV28 with TRBJ2-2; 7 bases fit TRBD2. The germline V gene has CDR1 MDHEN and CDR2 SYDVKM. The CDR3 totals 15 residues. V dropped 4 bases and J dropped 3; count of bases not matched to a gene: 5. The CDR3 bases are TGTGCCAGCAGTTCCGGGGGGATTTACACCGGGGAGCTGTTTTTT. This codes for CASSSGGIYTGELFF. The whole variable domain, remainder taken from reference TRBV28 and TRBJ2-2, is DVKVTQSSRYLVKRTGEKVFLECVQDMDHENMFWYRQDPGLGLRLIYFSYDVKMKEKGDIPEGYSVSREKKERFSLILESASTNQTSMYLCASSSGGIYTGELFFGEGSRLTVL.

The J gene is TRBJ1-4, the V gene TRBV18; D unresolved. Germline V gives CDR1 KGHSH, CDR2 LQKENI. The CDR3 consists of 15 residues. The V end was cut by 2 bases, the J end by 5 bases, with 12 bases between. The CDR3 DNA is TGTGCCAGCTCACCAGATATTGGGCCCAATGAAAAACTGTTTTTT. It specifies CASSPDIGPNEKLFF.

The chain recombines TRBV16 with TRBJ1-5, with 8 bases lining up with TRBD1. Germline CDR1 is KGHSY and CDR2 is FQNENV. The CDR3 is 19 residues long. Unmatched junction bases numbered 11, after V lost 1 base and J lost 0 bases. The CDR3 loop reads CASSQFGGRGPYSNQPQHF. The CDR3 DNA reads as TGTGCCAGCAGCCAATTTGGGGGCAGGGGGCCTTATAGCAATCAGCCCCAGCATTTT.

DNA of the CDR3: TGTGCCAGCAGCTTGAGGAACACGCAGGAAACCACCCCGTACTTC. Its translation is CASSLRNTQETTPYF. This chain uses TRBV5-6 with TRBJ2-7, with unresolved D. CDR1 is SGHDT and CDR2 is YYEEEE in the germline V gene. This CDR3 comprises 15 residues. V lost 1 base to trimming and J lost 12 bases, with 23 bases between them.

This clone is a singleton in its sample. The genes are TRBV6-6 and TRBJ1-2; 7 bases map to TRBD1. The V gene end was trimmed by 5 bases and the J gene end by 2 bases; junction bases not matched to a gene: 8. This CDR3 has 15 amino acids. Germline CDR1 and CDR2: MNHNY and SVGAGI (reference sequence). For the CDR3, the DNA is TGTGCCAGCAGTCTCCTGGGACAGTGGAACTATGGCTACACCTTC. It encodes CASSLLGQWNYGYTF.

This clone was observed a handful of times. The J gene is TRBJ1-6, the V gene TRBV5-6; 8 bases are shared with TRBD1. The CDR3 consists of 16 residues. Germline V gives CDR1 SGHDT, CDR2 YYEEEE. The V gene end was trimmed by 4 bases and the J gene end by 7 bases; junction bases not matched to a gene: 10. The CDR3 DNA is TGTGCCAGCAGCCCCCCGGTGGGACAGGAGAATTCACCCCTCCACTTT. It encodes CASSPPVGQENSPLHF.

The rearrangement joins TRBV6-5 to TRBJ1-1; no clear D. Germline loops: CDR1 MNHEY, CDR2 SVGAGI. CDR3 length: 12 amino acids. V lost 2 bases, J lost 6 bases, and 7 bases lay in between. The CDR3 DNA sequence: TGTGCCAGCAGTTACGGACCCCCTGAAGCTTTCTTT. Translation: CASSYGPPEAFF.

The V and J genes are TRBV19 and TRBJ2-7; 9 bases agree with TRBD1. CDR3 length equals 15 residues. Trimming took 2 bases from V and 4 from J; bases not matched to a gene: 6. Per germline, CDR1 LNHDA and CDR2 SQIVND (reference sequence). The CDR3, as DNA: TGTGCCAGTAGTATAAGGACAGGGGAACCGTACGAGCAGTACTTC. Protein sequence: CASSIRTGEPYEQYF.

This chain uses TRBV6-6 with TRBJ1-1; the D gene is possibly TRBD1 (6 bases). From germline, CDR1 is MNHNY and CDR2 SVGAGI (reference sequence). The CDR3 length is 15 residues. V was trimmed by 5 bases and J by 0 bases, leaving 13 bases between them. The CDR3 DNA follows: TGTGCCAGCAGTCCGAGGACAGTTCTGAACACTGAAGCTTTCTTT. Translated: CASSPRTVLNTEAFF.

As to this clone: The junction and the germline gene differ at one end; a read error may be behind it. Other DNA variants within this sample encode the same CDR3. The rearrangement links TRBV19 to TRBJ2-7; a possible D gene is TRBD2 (5 bases). CDR1 and CDR2 (germline): LNHDA, SQIVND (reference sequence). The CDR3 is 12 amino acids. CDR3 sequence: CASIQRSYEQYF. The CDR3 nucleotides read TGTGCCAGTATCCAGCGGAGCTACGAGCAGTATTTC.

This sequence joins TRBV6-5 and TRBJ1-2, with D possibly being TRBD1 (5 bases). Trimming shortened V by 0 bases and J by 4 bases, and 9 bases separated the two germline ends. CDR1 and CDR2 (germline): MNHEY, SVGAGI. This CDR3 comprises 14 residues. For the CDR3, the DNA is TGTGCCAGCAGTTACTCGGGGGGAGGCTATGGCTACACCTTC. This codes for CASSYSGGGYGYTF.

This clone occurred once. The CDR3 region is CASRAGGALYGYTF. CDR3 DNA: TGTGCCAGCAGAGCAGGCGGGGCTCTATATGGCTACACCTTC. The chain has TRBV7-9 and TRBJ1-2; maybe TRBD1 (5 bases). The germline V gene has CDR1 SEHNR and CDR2 FQNEAQ (reference sequence). CDR3 size: 14 residues. Trimming stripped 6 bases from V and 5 bases from J, with 16 bases between. The complete variable domain, with remaining parts taken from reference TRBV7-9 and TRBJ1-2, reads DTGVSQNPRHKITKRGQNVTFRCDPISEHNRLYWYRQTLGQGPEFLTYFQNEAQLEKSRLLSDRFSAERPKGSFSTLEIQRTEQGDSAMYLCASRAGGALYGYTFGSGTRLTVV.

This clone was recorded once. V is TRBV6-5 and J is TRBJ1-4, with D maybe TRBD1 (5 bases). The CDR3 runs 14 residues. V lost 0 bases and J 6 bases, leaving 8 bases between the germline ends. From germline, CDR1 is MNHEY and CDR2 SVGAGI. Written as DNA, the CDR3 is TGTGCCAGCAGTTACTCGGCAGGGTATGAAAAACTGTTTTTT. Residues: CASSYSAGYEKLFF.

This clone occurred once. The V gene is TRBV5-1, the J gene TRBJ2-5; 9 positions match TRBD2. J gave up 1 base and V 0 bases, and 1 base lay outside the gene matches. CDR1 SGHRS and CDR2 YFSETQ come from the germline V gene. This CDR3 region has 15 residues. CDR3 residues: CASSLGTSAQETQYF. The CDR3 DNA reads TGCGCCAGCAGCTTGGGGACTAGCGCCCAAGAGACCCAGTACTTC.

This sequence joins TRBV5-1 and TRBJ2-3; 14 bases map to TRBD2. This CDR3 is 18 amino acids long. J was trimmed by 2 bases and V by 4 bases; bases with no gene match: 9. The germline gives CDR1 SGHRS, CDR2 YFSETQ. CDR3 DNA sequence: TGCGCCAGCAGCGACCGACTAGCGGGGGGGCTCTTCACAGATACGCAGTATTTT. It encodes CASSDRLAGGLFTDTQYF. Using reference TRBV5-1 and TRBJ2-3 for the parts outside the CDR3, the full variable domain is KAGVTQTPRYLIKTRGQQVTLSCSPISGHRSVSWYQQTPGQGLQFLFEYFSETQRNKGNFPGRFSGRQFSNSRSEMNVSTLELGDSALYLCASSDRLAGGLFTDTQYFGPGTRLTVL.

V and J are TRBV6-6 and TRBJ2-5; 9 bases map to TRBD1. Losses at the gene ends were 2 bases for V and 5 bases for J; bases not matched to a gene: 3. This CDR3 has 14 amino acids. The germline CDR1 and CDR2 sequences are MNHNY and SVGAGI (reference sequence). CDR3 in amino acids: CASSYRDRGETQYF. The CDR3 DNA is TGTGCCAGCAGTTACCGAGACAGGGGGGAGACCCAGTACTTC.

The V gene is TRBV6-6, the J gene TRBJ1-1, with TRBD1 matching 8 bases. Per the germline V gene, CDR1 is MNHNY and CDR2 is SVGAGI (reference sequence). The CDR3 runs to 16 residues. Trimming removed 5 bases from V and 4 bases from J; junction bases left unmatched: 12. CDR3 bases: TGTGCCAGCAGTAGCAACACAGGGGGGCATCGCACTGAAGCTTTCTTT. Amino acids: CASSSNTGGHRTEAFF.

The rearrangement uses TRBV7-2 and TRBJ2-7; no firm D call. The CDR3 consists of 12 residues. The V gene lost 2 bases and the J gene lost 9 bases, with 11 bases spanning the gap. The germline CDR1 and CDR2 sequences are SGHTA and FQGNSA. The CDR3 protein is CASSLWAGLQYF. The CDR3 coding sequence is TGTGCCAGCAGCTTATGGGCAGGCTTGCAGTACTTC.